Below, 13 T cell receptor beta chains from the same sample are listed, as sequenced in a study of T cell repertoires in aging, cancer and after chemotherapy. Multiplex touch-down PCR with TRB-A/B primers amplified rearranged V-D-J TRB sequences. TCRdb re-called the multiplex PCR reads through MiXCR, storing one row per CDR3 protein. The profile covers under 15,000 distinct CDR3 sequences, with roughly 26% appearing a single time and 45% to 50% taken by the ten largest. The template was genomic DNA from peripheral blood, not RNA. Sequences were obtained from blood. The receptors shown here come from a human donor in good health.

V is TRBV2 and J is TRBJ2-7; no reliable D call. The CDR3 contains 14 residues. Germline assignment: CDR1 SNHLY and CDR2 FYNNEI. Trimming stripped 1 base from V and 0 bases from J, with 7 bases between. The CDR3 loop is CASSEGRFSYEQYF. The CDR3 DNA sequence: TGTGCCAGCAGTGAAGGTCGGTTCTCCTACGAGCAGTACTTC. Supplemented by reference TRBV2 and TRBJ2-7, the full variable domain reads EPEVTQTPSHQVTQMGQEVILRCVPISNHLYFYWYRQILGQKVEFLVSFYNNEISEKSEIFDDQFSVERPDGSNFTLKIRSTKLEDSAMYFCASSEGRFSYEQYFGPGTRLTVT.

As to this clonotype: A much larger clone differs from this one at a single base, so this may be a read error. This rearrangement joins TRBV7-9 to TRBJ2-7; D unresolved. The V gene's germline CDR1 is SEHNR and CDR2 FQNEAQ (reference sequence). V was clipped by 0 bases and J by 2 bases, with 11 bases between them. This CDR3 has 15 residues. The CDR3 region is CASSLAWLAPYEQYF. The DNA for the CDR3 is TGTGCCAGCAGCTTAGCGTGGTTAGCACCCTACGAGCAGTACTTC.

The V call is TRBV5-3, the J call TRBJ1-3; D uncertain. TRBV5-3 is designated an ORF whose function remains uncertain. CDR3 length: 13 residues. Trimming stripped 4 bases from V and 1 base from J, with 6 bases between. CDR3 nucleotide sequence: TGTGCCAGAAGCAAGACTTCTGGAAACACCATATATTTT. Translating gives CARSKTSGNTIYF.

The rearrangement links TRBV4-2 to TRBJ2-5, with D tentatively TRBD1 or TRBD2 (5 bases each). Deletions cut 2 bases from V and 1 base from J, with 17 bases between. The CDR3 has 17 amino acids. In germline, CDR1 is LGHNA, CDR2 YNFKEQ. The CDR3 DNA reads TGTGCCAGCAGCCAACTAGCACCGGGGCAGGGCCAAGAGACCCAGTACTTC. Amino acids: CASSQLAPGQGQETQYF.

This clonotype was observed many times. V usage is TRBV4-1 and J usage is TRBJ2-7; 8 bases map to TRBD2. Germline V gene lookup returns CDR1 MGHRA and CDR2 YSYEKL. The CDR3 has 14 residues. V was pared by 1 base and J by 4 bases, with 3 bases of the junction left unmatched. In DNA, the CDR3 is TGCGCCAGCAGCCAAGGGACTAGCATTTACGAGCAGTACTTC. Its translation is CASSQGTSIYEQYF.

This clonotype was seen a few times. The chain employs TRBV28 and TRBJ1-4; 7 bases agree with TRBD1. There are 13 residues in the CDR3. Germline loops: CDR1 MDHEN, CDR2 SYDVKM. After removal of 6 bases from V and 10 bases from J, the junction contained 8 bases not matched to a gene. This chain's CDR3 is CASSPHRGGKLFF. CDR3 nucleotides: TGTGCCAGCAGCCCGCACAGGGGTGGAAAACTGTTTTTT.

By share, this clonotype ranks as medium-sized (0.01 to 0.1%). The chain employs TRBV7-2 and TRBJ2-5; the match to TRBD2 covers 10 bases. Germline trimming cut 7 bases from V and 5 bases from J; bases unmatched to any gene: 4. There are 13 residues in the CDR3. The germline V gene encodes CDR1 SGHTA and CDR2 FQGNSA. In nucleotides, the CDR3 is TGTGCCAGCAACCAGGGACTAGCGGAGACCCAGTACTTC. This codes for CASNQGLAETQYF.

Here the CDR3 DNA reads TGTGCCATCAGAGGGGGTCAGCGATACTATGGCTACACCTTC. Translating it yields CAIRGGQRYYGYTF. The chain carries TRBV10-3 and TRBJ1-2; the D gene is possibly TRBD1 (6 bases). CDR3 length equals 14 residues. Germline CDR1 and CDR2: ENHRY and SYGVKD. Trimming took 6 bases from V and 3 from J, leaving 14 bases between them.

CDR3 bases: TGTGCCAGCAGTTACTCACGGGTTAAAGGAAACACCATATATTTT. Its protein product is CASSYSRVKGNTIYF. The V gene is TRBV6-5, the J gene TRBJ1-3; D call uncertain. V was shortened by 0 bases and J by 4 bases, with 10 bases between the two germline ends. The CDR3 covers 15 residues. Germline V gene data show CDR1 as MNHEY and CDR2 as SVGAGI.

This clonotype was detected many times. The J gene is TRBJ2-3, the V gene TRBV10-1; D remains unclear. Trimming stripped 0 bases from V and 3 bases from J, with 1 base between. This CDR3 region has 12 residues. Germline V lookup: CDR1 WNHNN, CDR2 SYGVQD (reference sequence). CDR3 coding DNA: TGCGCCAGCAGTGAGTCAACAGATACGCAGTATTTT. Translating gives CASSESTDTQYF.

This clonotype was seen a handful of times. The chain uses TRBV18 and TRBJ1-4, with a tentative D call TRBD1 (5 bases). V gave up 5 bases and J gave up 9 bases, with 19 bases separating them. Germline-derived CDR1 and CDR2 are KGHSH and LQKENI. This CDR3 is 15 amino acids long. CDR3 sequence (DNA): TGTGCCAGCTCAGGATCCGGGACGGCGAGTCAAAAACTGTTTTTT. This translates into CASSGSGTASQKLFF.

This clonotype was seen repeatedly, ten times or more. The rearrangement joins TRBV30 to TRBJ2-7; 8 bases are a match to TRBD1. CDR3 length: 13 residues. The V gene end was trimmed by 2 bases and the J gene end by 6 bases; junction bases not matched to a gene: 6. CDR1 is GTSNPN and CDR2 is SVGIG in the germline V gene (reference sequence). The CDR3 DNA reads as TGTGCCTGGAGTCGGGACAGGAGGGCCGAGCAGTACTTC. Translating it yields CAWSRDRRAEQYF.

In its sample, this clonotype ranks as medium-sized. The rearrangement uses TRBV29-1 and TRBJ1-2; D remains unclear. Trimming took off 2 bases at V and 5 bases at J, with 18 bases between the two ends. CDR1 is SQVTM, CDR2 ANQGSEA, per germline. This CDR3 comprises 15 residues. The CDR3 DNA reads TGCAGCGTTGAATTCGAGACCCTTCGTTCATATGGCTACACCTTC. This codes for CSVEFETLRSYGYTF.